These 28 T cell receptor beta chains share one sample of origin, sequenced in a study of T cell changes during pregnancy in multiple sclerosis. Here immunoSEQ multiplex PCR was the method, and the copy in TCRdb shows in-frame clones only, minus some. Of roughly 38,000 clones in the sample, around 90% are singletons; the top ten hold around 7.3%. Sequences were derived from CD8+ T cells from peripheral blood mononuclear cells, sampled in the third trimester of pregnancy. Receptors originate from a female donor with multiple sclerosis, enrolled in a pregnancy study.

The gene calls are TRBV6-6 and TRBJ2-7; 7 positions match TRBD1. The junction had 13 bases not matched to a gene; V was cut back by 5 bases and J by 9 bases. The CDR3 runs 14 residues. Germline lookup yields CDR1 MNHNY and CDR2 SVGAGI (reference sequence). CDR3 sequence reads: CASSIRDRSWGQYF. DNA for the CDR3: TGTGCCAGCAGTATCCGGGACAGAAGTTGGGGGCAGTACTTC.

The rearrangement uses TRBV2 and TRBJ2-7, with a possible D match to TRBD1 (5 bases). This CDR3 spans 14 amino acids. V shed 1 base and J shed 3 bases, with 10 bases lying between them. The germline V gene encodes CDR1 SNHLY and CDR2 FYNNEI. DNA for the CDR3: TGTGCCAGCAGTGAAGGGCAGGGCCACTACGAGCAGTACTTC. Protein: CASSEGQGHYEQYF. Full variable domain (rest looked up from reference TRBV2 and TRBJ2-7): EPEVTQTPSHQVTQMGQEVILRCVPISNHLYFYWYRQILGQKVEFLVSFYNNEISEKSEIFDDQFSVERPDGSNFTLKIRSTKLEDSAMYFCASSEGQGHYEQYFGPGTRLTVT.

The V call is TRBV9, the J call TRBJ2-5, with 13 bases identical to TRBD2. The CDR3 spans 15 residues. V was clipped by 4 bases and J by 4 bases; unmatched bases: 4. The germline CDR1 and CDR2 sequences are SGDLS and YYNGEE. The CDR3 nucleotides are TGTGCCAGCAGCCCTGGGACTAGCGGGGTAGAGACCCAGTACTTC. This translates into CASSPGTSGVETQYF.

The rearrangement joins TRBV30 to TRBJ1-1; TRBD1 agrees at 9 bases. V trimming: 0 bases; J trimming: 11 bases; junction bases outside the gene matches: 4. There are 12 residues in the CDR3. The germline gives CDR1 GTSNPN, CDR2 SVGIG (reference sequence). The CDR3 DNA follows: TGTGCCTGGAGTGTAGGGGACAGGGAGGCTTTCTTT. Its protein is CAWSVGDREAFF.

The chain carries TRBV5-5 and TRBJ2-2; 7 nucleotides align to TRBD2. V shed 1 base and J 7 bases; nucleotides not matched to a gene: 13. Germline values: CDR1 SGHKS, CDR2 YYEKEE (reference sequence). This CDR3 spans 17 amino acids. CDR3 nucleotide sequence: TGTGCCAGCAGCTTGAACGAGATGTTGGCGGGAGTCGGGGAGCTGTTTTTT. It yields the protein CASSLNEMLAGVGELFF.

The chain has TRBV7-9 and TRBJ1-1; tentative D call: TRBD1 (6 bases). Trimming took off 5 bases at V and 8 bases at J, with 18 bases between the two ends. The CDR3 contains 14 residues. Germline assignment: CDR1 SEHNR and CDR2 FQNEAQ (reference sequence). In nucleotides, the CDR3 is TGTGCCAGCAGCGAAACTACAGGGCAAGTGGAAGCTTTCTTT. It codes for CASSETTGQVEAFF. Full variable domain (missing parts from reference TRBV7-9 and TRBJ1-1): DTGVSQNPRHKITKRGQNVTFRCDPISEHNRLYWYRQTLGQGPEFLTYFQNEAQLEKSRLLSDRFSAERPKGSFSTLEIQRTEQGDSAMYLCASSETTGQVEAFFGQGTRLTVV.

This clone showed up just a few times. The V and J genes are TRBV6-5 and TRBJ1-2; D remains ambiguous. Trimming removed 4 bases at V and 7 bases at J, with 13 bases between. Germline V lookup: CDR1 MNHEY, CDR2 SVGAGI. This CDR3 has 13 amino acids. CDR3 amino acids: CASSFHREAGYTF. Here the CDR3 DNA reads TGTGCCAGCAGTTTTCATCGAGAGGCTGGCTACACCTTC.

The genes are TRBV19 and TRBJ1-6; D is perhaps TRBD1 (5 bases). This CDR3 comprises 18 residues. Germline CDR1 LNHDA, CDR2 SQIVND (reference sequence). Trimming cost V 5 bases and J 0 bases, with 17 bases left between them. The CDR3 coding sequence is TGTGCCAGTAGTCAAGATCAGGGTTGGAGCTCCTATAATTCACCCCTCCACTTT. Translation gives CASSQDQGWSSYNSPLHF.

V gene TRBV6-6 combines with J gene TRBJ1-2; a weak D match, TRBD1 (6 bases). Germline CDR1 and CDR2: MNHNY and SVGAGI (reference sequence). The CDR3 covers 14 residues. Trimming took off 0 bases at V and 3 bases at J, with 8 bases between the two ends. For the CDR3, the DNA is TGTGCCAGCAGTTACTCAGGGGGAGACTATGGCTACACCTTC. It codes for CASSYSGGDYGYTF.

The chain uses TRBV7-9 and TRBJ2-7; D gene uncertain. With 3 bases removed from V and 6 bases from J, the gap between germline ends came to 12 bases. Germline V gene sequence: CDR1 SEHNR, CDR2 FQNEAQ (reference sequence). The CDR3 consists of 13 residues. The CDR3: CASSFPGWAEQYF. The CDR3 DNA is TGTGCCAGCAGCTTTCCCGGCTGGGCCGAGCAGTACTTC.

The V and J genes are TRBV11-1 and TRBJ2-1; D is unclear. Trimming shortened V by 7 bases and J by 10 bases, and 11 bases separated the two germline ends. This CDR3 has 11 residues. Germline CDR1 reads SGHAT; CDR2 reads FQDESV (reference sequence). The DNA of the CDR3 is TGTGCCAGCACCCAAAATGAGGAGCAGTTCTTC. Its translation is CASTQNEEQFF.

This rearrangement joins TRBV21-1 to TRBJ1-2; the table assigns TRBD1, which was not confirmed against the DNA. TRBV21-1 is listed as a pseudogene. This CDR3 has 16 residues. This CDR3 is CASSKEARQRSYGYTF. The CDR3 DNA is TGTGCCAGCAGCAAAGAGGCGCGACAGAGAAGCTATGGCTACACCTTC.

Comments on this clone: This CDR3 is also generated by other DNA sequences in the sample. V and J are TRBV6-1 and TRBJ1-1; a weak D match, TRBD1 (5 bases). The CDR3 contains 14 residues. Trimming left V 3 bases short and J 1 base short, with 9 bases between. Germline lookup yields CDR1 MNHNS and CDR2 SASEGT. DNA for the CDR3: TGTGCCAGCAGTGAGGGGCAGGAGAACACTGAAGCTTTCTTT. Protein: CASSEGQENTEAFF.

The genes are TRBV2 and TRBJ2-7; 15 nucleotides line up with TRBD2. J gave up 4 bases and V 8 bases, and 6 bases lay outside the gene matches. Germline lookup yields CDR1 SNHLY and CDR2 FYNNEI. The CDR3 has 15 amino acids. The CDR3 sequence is CASGTSGGNSYEQYF. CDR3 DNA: TGTGCCAGCGGGACTAGCGGGGGGAATTCATACGAGCAGTACTTC.

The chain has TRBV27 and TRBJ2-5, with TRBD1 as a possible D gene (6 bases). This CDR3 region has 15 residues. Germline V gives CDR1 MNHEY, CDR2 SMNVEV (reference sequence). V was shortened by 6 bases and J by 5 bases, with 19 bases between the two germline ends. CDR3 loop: CASRPNRVGTETQYF. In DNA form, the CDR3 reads TGTGCCAGCAGGCCAAACAGGGTTGGGACGGAGACCCAGTACTTC.

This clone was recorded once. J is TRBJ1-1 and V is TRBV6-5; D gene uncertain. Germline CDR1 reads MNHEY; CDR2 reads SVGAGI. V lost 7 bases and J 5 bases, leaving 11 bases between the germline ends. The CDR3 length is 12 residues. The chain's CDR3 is CASIRGGTEAFF. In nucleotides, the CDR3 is TGTGCCAGCATCCGAGGTGGGACTGAAGCTTTCTTT.

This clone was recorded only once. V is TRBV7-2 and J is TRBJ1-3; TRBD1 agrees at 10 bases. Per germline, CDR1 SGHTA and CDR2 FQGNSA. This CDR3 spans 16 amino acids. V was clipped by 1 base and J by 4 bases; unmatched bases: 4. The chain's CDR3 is CASSLGDRGRGNTIYF. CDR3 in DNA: TGTGCCAGCAGCTTAGGGGACAGGGGACGAGGAAACACCATATATTTT. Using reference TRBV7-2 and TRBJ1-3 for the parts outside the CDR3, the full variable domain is GAGVSQSPSNKVTEKGKDVELRCDPISGHTALYWYRQSLGQGLEFLIYFQGNSAPDKSGLPSDRFSAERTGGSVSTLTIQRTQQEDSAVYLCASSLGDRGRGNTIYFGEGSWLTVV.

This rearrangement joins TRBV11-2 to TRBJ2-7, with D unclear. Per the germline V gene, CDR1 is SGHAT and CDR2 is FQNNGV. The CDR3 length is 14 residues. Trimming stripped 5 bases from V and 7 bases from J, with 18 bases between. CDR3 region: CASSHYGLPAEQYF. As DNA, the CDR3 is TGTGCCAGCAGCCACTACGGCCTTCCAGCTGAGCAGTACTTC.

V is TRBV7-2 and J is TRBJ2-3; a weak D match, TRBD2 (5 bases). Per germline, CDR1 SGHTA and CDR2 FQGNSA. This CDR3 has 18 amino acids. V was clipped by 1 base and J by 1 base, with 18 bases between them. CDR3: CASSLDGSVVWGTDTQYF. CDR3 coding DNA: TGTGCCAGCAGCTTAGATGGTAGCGTGGTGTGGGGCACAGATACGCAGTATTTT.

In DNA form, the CDR3 reads TGTGCCAGCAGTGACGGGACTCGGGCAGGCGCGAACACCGGGGAGCTGTTTTTT. Encoded protein: CASSDGTRAGANTGELFF. The chain uses TRBV6-1 and TRBJ2-2, with a possible D match to TRBD2 (6 bases). V dropped 3 bases and J dropped 0 bases, with 17 bases sitting between them. The CDR3 spans 18 residues. Germline assignment: CDR1 MNHNS and CDR2 SASEGT.

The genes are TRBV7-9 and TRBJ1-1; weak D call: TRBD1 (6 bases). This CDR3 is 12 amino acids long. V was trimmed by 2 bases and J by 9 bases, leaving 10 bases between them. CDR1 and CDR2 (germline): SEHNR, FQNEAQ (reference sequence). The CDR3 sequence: CASSLQGSQAFF. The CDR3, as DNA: TGTGCCAGCAGCTTACAGGGGTCCCAAGCTTTCTTT.

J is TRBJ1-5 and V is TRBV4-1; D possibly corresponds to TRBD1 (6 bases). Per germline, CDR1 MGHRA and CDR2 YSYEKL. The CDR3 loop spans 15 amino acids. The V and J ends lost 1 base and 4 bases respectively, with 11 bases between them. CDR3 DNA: TGCGCCAGCAGCCAAGTTCGGACAGCTAATCAGCCCCAGCATTTT. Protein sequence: CASSQVRTANQPQHF.

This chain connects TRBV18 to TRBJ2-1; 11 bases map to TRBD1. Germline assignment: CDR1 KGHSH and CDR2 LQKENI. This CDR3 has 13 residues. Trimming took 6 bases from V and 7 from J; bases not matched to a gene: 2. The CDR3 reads CASSGTGGNEQFF. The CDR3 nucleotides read TGTGCCAGCTCCGGGACAGGGGGGAATGAGCAGTTCTTC.

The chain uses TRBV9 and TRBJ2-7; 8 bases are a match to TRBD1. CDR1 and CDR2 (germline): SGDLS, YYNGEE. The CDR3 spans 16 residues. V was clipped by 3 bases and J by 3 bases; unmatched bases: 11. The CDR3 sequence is CASSASGGRGLYEQYF. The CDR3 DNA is TGTGCCAGCAGCGCCAGCGGAGGCAGGGGGCTCTACGAGCAGTACTTC.

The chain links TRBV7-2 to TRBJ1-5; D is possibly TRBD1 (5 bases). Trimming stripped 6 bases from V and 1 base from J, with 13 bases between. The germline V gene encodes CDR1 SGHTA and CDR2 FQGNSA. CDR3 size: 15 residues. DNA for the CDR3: TGTGCCAGCAGTCCCAGGGTGGGGAGCAATCAGCCCCAGCATTTT. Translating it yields CASSPRVGSNQPQHF. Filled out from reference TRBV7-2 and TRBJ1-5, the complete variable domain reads GAGVSQSPSNKVTEKGKDVELRCDPISGHTALYWYRQSLGQGLEFLIYFQGNSAPDKSGLPSDRFSAERTGGSVSTLTIQRTQQEDSAVYLCASSPRVGSNQPQHFGDGTRLSIL.

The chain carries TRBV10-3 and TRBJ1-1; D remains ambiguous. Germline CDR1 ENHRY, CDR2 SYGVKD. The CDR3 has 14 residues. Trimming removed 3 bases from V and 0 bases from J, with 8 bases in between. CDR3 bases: TGTGCCATCAGTGATTATTCGGTGAACACTGAAGCTTTCTTT. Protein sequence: CAISDYSVNTEAFF.

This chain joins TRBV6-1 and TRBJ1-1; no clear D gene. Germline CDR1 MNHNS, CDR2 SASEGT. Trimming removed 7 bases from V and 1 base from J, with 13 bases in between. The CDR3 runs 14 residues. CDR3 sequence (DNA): TGTGCCAGCACCGAGGCGGCAGAGAACACTGAAGCTTTCTTT. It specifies CASTEAAENTEAFF.

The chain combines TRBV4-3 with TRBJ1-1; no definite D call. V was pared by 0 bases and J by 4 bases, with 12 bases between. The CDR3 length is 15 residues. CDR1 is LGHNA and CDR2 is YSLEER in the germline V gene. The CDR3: CASSQESGLTTEAFF. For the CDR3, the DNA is TGCGCCAGCAGCCAAGAGTCAGGCCTTACCACTGAAGCTTTCTTT.